The T cell receptor (beta chain) under discussion was sequenced for a study of T-cell memory formation after mild COVID-19 (dated by TCRdb to the early 2020s). Context from the whole study: TCR sequence clusters from the two donors were largely donor specific. In two donors, T-cell clones that expanded and contracted after mild COVID-19 were followed by sequencing TCRalpha and TCRbeta repertoires longitudinally. Two young, previously healthy adult volunteers, one female and one male, were included in the cohort. Points the paper makes about the study in general: Balanced CD4/CD8 phenotypes were observed for clones contracting from day 15 to 85, whereas a bias towards CD4+ was observed for a second wave of clones expanding from day 15 to 37. The study covered only two mild cases, and larger cohorts including severe cases with pre-infection samples were considered necessary. Some responding clones were detected in pre-infection memory, suggesting pre-existing cross-reactive memory T cells joined the SARS-CoV-2 response. Whether the second-wave clones peaking on day 37 were SARS-CoV-2 specific was not confirmed. Contracting CD4+ clones were located mainly in the CM and EM memory subsets, whereas CD8+ clones were found to be enriched in EMRA.

Concerning this clonotype itself: Its binding antigen is unknown. Base qualities are not provided; no much larger clone lies one nucleotide away.

The cysteine opens and the phenylalanine closes a CDR3 of 16 amino acids. Of all the DNA, just the CDR3 is kept, 48 bases in frame from base 1. As encoded in the germline V gene (reference sequence), CDR1 is LGHDT while CDR2 is YNNKEL. V is pared back by 0 bases and J by 8 bases, with 17 bases lying between the germline termini. Ficoll-Paque density gradient centrifugation was used to isolate PBMCs. The sequencing machine was an Illumina NovaSeq 6000. cDNA libraries for TCRalpha and TCRbeta were prepared by 5'RACE using constant-segment primers, with sample barcodes and unique molecular identifiers added. RNA was extracted from every sample with Trizol reagent. Library amplification was performed in two PCR steps, and a second sample barcode and Illumina TruSeq adapters were introduced in the second step. Sequencing of libraries was performed on an Illumina NovaSeq with 2 x 150 bp paired-end reads. Per the authors' processing: With migec v1.2.7, reads were demultiplexed and then collapsed into UMI-guided consensus sequences. Using mixcr v2.1.11, UMI consensuses were aligned to TRA and TRB V and J templates and then assembled into clonotypes. Expanded or contracted clonotypes were those called significant by both edgeR and NoisET, with noise models trained on biological replicates. For edgeR calls, a false discovery rate-adjusted p below 0.01 and a log2 fold-change threshold of 1 were applied. As an exploratory analysis of dynamics, max-normalized trajectories of the 1000 most abundant clonotypes were examined with PCA combined with hierarchical clustering. The CD4 or CD8 phenotype of responding clones was assigned using the separately sequenced CD4+ and CD8+ repertoires. TCRdb reworked the public reads: Q25 trimming with fastp, MiXCR clone assembly, productive beta chains retained. Each entry merges the rows of one CDR3 protein and shows their most common DNA and genes. These V and J calls originate from TCRdb's pipeline instead of the authors' own analysis. The sample table lists some 130,000 distinct CDR3 sequences, about 17% of them with a count of one. The ten biggest clones cover around 14% of the sample.

This TCR derives from an adult woman who had mild COVID-19 (a few samples of this study predate the infection). The sample titles of this study are shuffled in the database, so cell type and time point are left out; the donor was told from shared clones. The V and J genes are TRBV3-1 and TRBJ2-1; the D segment could be TRBD1, given 6 matching bases. The sample comprised PBMCs or a T cell subset sorted from them (not recorded which). The CDR3 protein: CASSQDSRWGRDEQFF. The DNA sequence reads TGTGCCAGCAGCCAAGATTCCAGATGGGGGCGCGATGAGCAGTTCTTC.